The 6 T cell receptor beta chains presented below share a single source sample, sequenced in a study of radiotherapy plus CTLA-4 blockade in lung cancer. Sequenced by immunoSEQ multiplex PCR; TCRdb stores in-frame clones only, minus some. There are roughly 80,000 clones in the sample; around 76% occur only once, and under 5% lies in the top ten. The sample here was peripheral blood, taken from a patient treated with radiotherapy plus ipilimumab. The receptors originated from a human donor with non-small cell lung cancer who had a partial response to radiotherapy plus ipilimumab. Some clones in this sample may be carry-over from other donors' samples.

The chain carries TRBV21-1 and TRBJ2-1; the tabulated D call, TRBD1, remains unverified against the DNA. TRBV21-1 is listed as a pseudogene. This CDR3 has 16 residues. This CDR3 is CASSRKGEGAYNEQFF. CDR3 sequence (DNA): TGTGCCAGCAGCCGAAAGGGAGAGGGGGCCTACAATGAGCAGTTCTTC.

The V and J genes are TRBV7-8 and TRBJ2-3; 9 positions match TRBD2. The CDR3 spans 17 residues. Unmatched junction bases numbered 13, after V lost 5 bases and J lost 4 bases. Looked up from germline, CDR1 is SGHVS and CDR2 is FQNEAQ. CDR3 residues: CASSRRAPAGGPDTQYF. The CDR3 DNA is TGTGCCAGCAGCCGAAGGGCCCCAGCGGGGGGACCAGATACGCAGTATTTT.

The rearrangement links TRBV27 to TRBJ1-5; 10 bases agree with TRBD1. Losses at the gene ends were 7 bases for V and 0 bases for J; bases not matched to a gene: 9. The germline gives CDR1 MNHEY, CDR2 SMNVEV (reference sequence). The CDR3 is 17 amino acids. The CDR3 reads CASKPGQGRNSNQPQHF. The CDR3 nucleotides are TGTGCCAGCAAACCGGGACAGGGGCGAAATAGCAATCAGCCCCAGCATTTT.

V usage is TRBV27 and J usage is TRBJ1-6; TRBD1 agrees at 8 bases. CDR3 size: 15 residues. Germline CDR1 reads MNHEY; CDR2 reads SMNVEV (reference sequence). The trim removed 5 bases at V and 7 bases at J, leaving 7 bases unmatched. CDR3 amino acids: CASSTGQAANSPLHF. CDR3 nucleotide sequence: TGTGCCAGCAGTACGGGACAGGCGGCCAATTCACCCCTCCACTTT.

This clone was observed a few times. Here the CDR3 reads CAISQDRENTEAFF. The CDR3 nucleotides are TGTGCCATCAGCCAAGACAGGGAGAACACTGAAGCTTTCTTT. The chain combines TRBV10-3 with TRBJ1-1; TRBD1 agrees at 7 bases. The germline CDR1 and CDR2 sequences are ENHRY and SYGVKD. The V segment lost 6 bases and the J segment 1 base; nucleotides outside the gene matches: 5. The CDR3 runs 14 residues.

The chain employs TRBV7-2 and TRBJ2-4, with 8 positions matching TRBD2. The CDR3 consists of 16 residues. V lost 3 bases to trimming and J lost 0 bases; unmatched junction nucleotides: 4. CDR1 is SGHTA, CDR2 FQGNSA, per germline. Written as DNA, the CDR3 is TGTGCCAGCAGCTTCCGAGCGGGGGCAGCCAAAAACATTCAGTACTTC. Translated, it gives CASSFRAGAAKNIQYF.